This paragraph covers one TCR beta chain sequence. Authors' processing steps: Estimated nucleated cell counts came from reference gene primer amplification. Data came from immunoSEQ multiplex PCR; TCRdb stores just in-frame clones and leaves some out. That table supplies the V and J calls and clone size; D and trimming were determined from the DNA. This table holds under 110,000 clones, around 92% found once. This sample was taken from a study of blood T cell repertoires in COVID-19. About the research overall: Sites in the United States, Italy and Spain provided acute and convalescent COVID-19 samples. Sources were T cells, B-cell-depleted T cells, or PBMCs; the material itself was cDNA or gDNA.

From germline, CDR1 is MDHEN and CDR2 SYDVKM. The CDR3 is 14 residues long. V shed 8 bases and J 2 bases; nucleotides not matched to a gene: 6. Material for sequencing was peripheral blood. The chain uses TRBV28 and TRBJ2-5; TRBD2 agrees at 9 bases. This TCR derives from a man aged 45-65 years with active COVID-19. The DNA for the CDR3 is TGTGCCAGCGGAAGCGGGAGGTGGCAAGAGACCCAGTACTTC. It encodes CASGSGRWQETQYF.